Each of the 29 T cell receptor beta chains below was sequenced from the same sample in a study of neoadjuvant nivolumab and ipilimumab in lung cancer. Here immunoSEQ multiplex PCR was the method, and the copy in TCRdb shows in-frame clones only, minus some. The sample lists about 30,000 clones, under 95% occurring once. The sample was peripheral blood, taken after neoadjuvant nivolumab, alone or with ipilimumab, at or shortly before surgery. These receptors were collected from an adult with non-small cell lung cancer.

This clone rates as medium-sized (0.01 to 0.1%). The chain is built from TRBV6-1 and TRBJ1-3; D unresolved. The germline CDR1 and CDR2 sequences are MNHNS and SASEGT. The CDR3 totals 11 residues. Trimming pared 10 bases from V and 8 bases from J, leaving 12 bases between. The CDR3 reads CATSPMDTIYF. In nucleotides, the CDR3 is TGTGCCACCTCACCGATGGACACCATATATTTT.

CDR3 region: CASSLEGLLLLGANVLTF. In DNA, the CDR3 is TGTGCCAGCAGCTTAGAAGGACTCCTTCTCCTGGGGGCCAACGTCCTGACTTTC. The chain combines TRBV11-1 with TRBJ2-6; maybe TRBD2 (5 bases). V was cut by 1 base and J by 4 bases, with 17 bases left in between. The germline V gene encodes CDR1 SGHAT and CDR2 FQDESV (reference sequence). The CDR3 runs 18 residues.

The chain couples TRBV10-3 to TRBJ1-1; TRBD1 agrees at 7 bases. Germline-derived CDR1 and CDR2 are ENHRY and SYGVKD. V was clipped by 9 bases and J by 1 base; unmatched bases: 8. The CDR3 consists of 14 residues. The chain's CDR3 is CAISDRTANTEAFF. CDR3 in DNA: TGTGCCATTTCGGACAGGACCGCGAACACTGAAGCTTTCTTT.

CDR3 DNA: TGTGCCAGCAGAGCGGTGGGGGATACGCAGTATTTT. As protein: CASRAVGDTQYF. The V call is TRBV6-1, the J call TRBJ2-3, with a possible D match to TRBD2 (5 bases). Germline V lookup: CDR1 MNHNS, CDR2 SASEGT. The CDR3 has 12 amino acids. With 6 bases removed from V and 6 bases from J, the gap between germline ends came to 10 bases.

This clone is a singleton in its sample. The V gene is TRBV18, the J gene TRBJ2-7, with 11 bases identical to TRBD1. The CDR3 runs to 15 residues. The V gene end was trimmed by 1 base and the J gene end by 2 bases; junction bases not matched to a gene: 1. From germline, CDR1 is KGHSH and CDR2 LQKENI. The CDR3 loop reads CASSPLGQGAYEQYF. CDR3 sequence (DNA): TGTGCCAGCTCACCACTGGGACAGGGGGCCTACGAGCAGTACTTC.

The rearrangement uses TRBV2 and TRBJ2-2; 10 positions agree with TRBD1. Germline V CDR1 and CDR2: SNHLY, FYNNEI. This CDR3 region has 14 residues. V shed 4 bases, J shed 7 bases, and the junction held 3 bases outside the gene matches. The DNA of the CDR3 is TGTGCCAGCAGTGGACAGGGGGCGGGCGGGGAGCTGTTTTTT. This codes for CASSGQGAGGELFF.

This chain uses TRBV27 with TRBJ2-7; D is perhaps TRBD2 (6 bases). Trimming cost V 1 base and J 0 bases, with 13 bases left between them. The germline V gene has CDR1 MNHEY and CDR2 SMNVEV (reference sequence). The CDR3 is made up of 16 amino acids. The CDR3 spells CASSLFPERASYEQYF. Here the CDR3 DNA reads TGTGCCAGCAGTTTATTCCCGGAGCGGGCCTCCTACGAGCAGTACTTC.

This chain links TRBV6-1 with TRBJ2-1, with TRBD1 identical over 10 bases. CDR3 length: 13 amino acids. V dropped 4 bases and J dropped 12; count of bases not matched to a gene: 6. Germline CDR1 MNHNS, CDR2 SASEGT. The CDR3 DNA is TGTGCCAGCAGTGCCGGGACAGGGGAAAGGCAGTTCTTC. This translates into CASSAGTGERQFF.

The rearrangement links TRBV5-4 to TRBJ1-2; D ambiguous. CDR1 and CDR2 (germline): SGHNT, YYREEE (reference sequence). The CDR3 consists of 16 residues. Deletions cut 0 bases from V and 7 bases from J, with 19 bases between. CDR3 residues: CASSLVRSRRAGGYTF. DNA for the CDR3: TGTGCCAGCAGCTTGGTACGGAGCCGTCGAGCAGGTGGCTACACCTTC.

The chain carries TRBV5-1 and TRBJ1-1, with 11 positions matching TRBD1. The CDR3 spans 13 residues. The germline V gene encodes CDR1 SGHRS and CDR2 YFSETQ. The trim removed 1 base at V and 8 bases at J, leaving 1 base unmatched. The DNA of the CDR3 is TGCGCCAGCAGCTTGCGGACAGGGGGCGAAGCTTTCTTT. This translates into CASSLRTGGEAFF.

The chain employs TRBV12-1 and TRBJ2-1; TRBD1 is the table's D call, not checked against the DNA. TRBV12-1 corresponds to a pseudogene. The CDR3 is 13 residues long. CDR3 nucleotides: TGTGCCAGTGACCCGGACAGTTACAATGAGCAGTTCTTC. Its protein is CASDPDSYNEQFF.

The chain couples TRBV5-4 to TRBJ2-5, with 7 nucleotides matching TRBD2. Germline V gives CDR1 SGHNT, CDR2 YYREEE (reference sequence). This CDR3 has 14 residues. V was clipped by 2 bases and J by 4 bases; unmatched bases: 5. The CDR3 DNA follows: TGTGCCAGCAGCTTCTTTGGGAGGGGAGAGACCCAGTACTTC. Translation gives CASSFFGRGETQYF.

The genes are TRBV11-2 and TRBJ1-1, with D possibly being TRBD1 (5 bases). Trimming stripped 1 base from V and 6 bases from J, with 9 bases between. The CDR3 has 13 amino acids. CDR1 and CDR2 (germline): SGHAT, FQNNGV. CDR3 protein: CASSLVEGSEAFF. The DNA of the CDR3 is TGTGCCAGCAGCTTAGTGGAGGGGTCTGAAGCTTTCTTT.

The rearrangement links TRBV9 to TRBJ2-1; 13 bases fit TRBD2. CDR1 SGDLS and CDR2 YYNGEE come from the germline V gene. The ends lost 3 bases at V and 4 bases at J; junction bases unmatched: 4. CDR3 size: 16 residues. The CDR3: CASSGRTSGSYNEQFF. For the CDR3, the DNA is TGTGCCAGCAGCGGTCGGACTAGCGGGAGTTACAATGAGCAGTTCTTC. Looking up the rest from reference TRBV9 and TRBJ2-1 gives the full variable domain: DSGVTQTPKHLITATGQRVTLRCSPRSGDLSVYWYQQSLDQGLQFLIQYYNGEERAKGNILERFSAQQFPDLHSELNLSSLELGDSALYFCASSGRTSGSYNEQFFGPGTRLTVL.

The chain combines TRBV19 with TRBJ2-7, with D possibly TRBD2 on 5 matching bases. V was pared by 5 bases and J by 5 bases, with 16 bases between. This CDR3 has 14 residues. Germline CDR1 LNHDA, CDR2 SQIVND (reference sequence). In nucleotides, the CDR3 is TGTGCCAGTAGTCGTCGCGGCGAGGGAAACGAGCAGTACTTC. Translating it yields CASSRRGEGNEQYF. Filled out from reference TRBV19 and TRBJ2-7, the complete variable domain reads DGGITQSPKYLFRKEGQNVTLSCEQNLNHDAMYWYRQDPGQGLRLIYYSQIVNDFQKGDIAEGYSVSREKKESFPLTVTSAQKNPTAFYLCASSRRGEGNEQYFGPGTRLTVT.

A single count supports this clone. This chain uses TRBV5-4 with TRBJ2-7, with TRBD1 identical over 9 bases. The CDR3 runs 13 residues. The junction had 7 bases not matched to a gene; V was cut back by 7 bases and J by 5 bases. CDR1 is SGHNT, CDR2 YYREEE, per germline (reference sequence). The CDR3 nucleotides read TGTGCCAGCCATCAACAGGGGGCGGACGAGCAGTACTTC. Amino acids: CASHQQGADEQYF.

The chain couples TRBV7-9 to TRBJ1-2; D remains unclear. CDR1 and CDR2 from the germline V gene are SEHNR and FQNEAQ (reference sequence). This CDR3 is 16 amino acids long. V dropped 6 bases and J dropped 0 bases, with 17 bases sitting between them. The CDR3 DNA follows: TGTGCCAGCAGGCGGACCCCCCTATCGTCTAACTATGGCTACACCTTC. Protein: CASRRTPLSSNYGYTF.

The rearrangement links TRBV27 to TRBJ1-1; 7 bases are a match to TRBD1. Germline V gives CDR1 MNHEY, CDR2 SMNVEV (reference sequence). V trimming: 8 bases; J trimming: 4 bases; junction bases outside the gene matches: 7. The CDR3 contains 13 residues. The chain's CDR3 is CASCRQGGTEAFF. The CDR3 DNA is TGTGCCAGCTGTCGACAGGGAGGCACTGAAGCTTTCTTT.

V and J are TRBV9 and TRBJ2-1; D gene unclear. Trimming shortened V by 0 bases and J by 6 bases, and 13 bases separated the two germline ends. This CDR3 contains 15 residues. Germline CDR1 is SGDLS and CDR2 is YYNGEE. CDR3 sequence (DNA): TGTGCCAGCAGCGTAGGAGTGGGGATGGCCAATGAGCAGTTCTTC. Encoded protein: CASSVGVGMANEQFF.

CDR3 in DNA: TGCGCCAGCAGCCTTTGGACTAGCGGGAGATCTATAGCGGGGACCCAGTACTTC. Translated: CASSLWTSGRSIAGTQYF. The chain uses TRBV5-1 and TRBJ2-5, with 13 bases fitting TRBD2. The CDR3 covers 18 residues. Per the germline V gene, CDR1 is SGHRS and CDR2 is YFSETQ. The V segment lost 4 bases and the J segment 7 bases; nucleotides outside the gene matches: 16.

The gene calls are TRBV5-4 and TRBJ1-2, with unresolved D. Trimming stripped 4 bases from V and 3 bases from J, with 10 bases between. Germline V lookup: CDR1 SGHNT, CDR2 YYREEE (reference sequence). The CDR3 runs 13 residues. CDR3 in amino acids: CASSPRPDYGYTF. The DNA of the CDR3 is TGTGCCAGCAGCCCGAGGCCAGACTATGGCTACACCTTC.

V gene TRBV29-1 combines with J gene TRBJ2-4; D is perhaps TRBD1 or TRBD2 (5 bases each). The germline V gene encodes CDR1 SQVTM and CDR2 ANQGSEA. V lost 3 bases to trimming and J lost 8 bases, with 11 bases between them. The CDR3 runs 12 residues. DNA for the CDR3: TGCAGCGTTGAGGGACGCCACGACATTCAGTACTTC. It specifies CSVEGRHDIQYF.

The V call is TRBV19, the J call TRBJ1-2; D possibly corresponds to TRBD1 (5 bases). Trimming shortened V by 4 bases and J by 6 bases, and 18 bases separated the two germline ends. This CDR3 comprises 15 residues. The germline V gene has CDR1 LNHDA and CDR2 SQIVND (reference sequence). The CDR3 sequence is CASSTLGGEGDGYTF. DNA of the CDR3: TGTGCCAGTAGTACACTCGGGGGAGAAGGTGATGGCTACACCTTC.

The chain carries TRBV7-9 and TRBJ1-2; no reliable D call. The CDR3 consists of 11 residues. Germline assignment: CDR1 SEHNR and CDR2 FQNEAQ (reference sequence). Trimming took 4 bases from V and 6 from J, leaving 6 bases between them. The CDR3 nucleotides are TGTGCCAGCAGCTCATCTGATGGCTACACCTTC. It specifies CASSSSDGYTF. Combining the CDR3 with reference TRBV7-9 and TRBJ1-2 gives the whole variable domain DTGVSQNPRHKITKRGQNVTFRCDPISEHNRLYWYRQTLGQGPEFLTYFQNEAQLEKSRLLSDRFSAERPKGSFSTLEIQRTEQGDSAMYLCASSSSDGYTFGSGTRLTVV.

The V and J genes are TRBV1 and TRBJ2-2; the DNA was not used to check the table's D call, TRBD1. TRBV1 is assigned pseudogene status. This CDR3 comprises 14 residues. This CDR3 reads CTSDLDSTGGELFF. The CDR3 region has the DNA TGCACCAGCGACCTGGACTCGACAGGCGGGGAGCTGTTTTTT.

The chain links TRBV11-3 to TRBJ2-1; D is possibly TRBD2 (6 bases). The CDR3 spans 14 residues. The V and J ends lost 0 bases and 9 bases respectively, with 12 bases between them. Germline loops: CDR1 SGHNT, CDR2 YENEEA. The CDR3 region has the DNA TGTGCCAGCAGCTTAGAAGCTAGCGACAGTGAGCAGTTCTTC. It encodes CASSLEASDSEQFF.

The chain carries TRBV5-6 and TRBJ2-3, with 7 bases fitting TRBD1. Trimming at V came to 2 bases and at J to 6 bases, leaving 3 bases not matched to a gene. This CDR3 has 13 residues. The germline V gene has CDR1 SGHDT and CDR2 YYEEEE. DNA of the CDR3: TGTGCCAGCAGCTTTGGACAGGAGGATACGCAGTATTTT. Amino acid sequence: CASSFGQEDTQYF.

The chain couples TRBV5-6 to TRBJ2-5; a weak D match, TRBD1 (5 bases). The CDR3 consists of 14 residues. Trimming took off 3 bases at V and 2 bases at J, with 11 bases between the two ends. CDR1 SGHDT and CDR2 YYEEEE come from the germline V gene. The CDR3 loop reads CASSYNRIQETQYF. CDR3 sequence (DNA): TGTGCCAGCAGCTACAACAGGATTCAAGAGACCCAGTACTTC.

CDR3 nucleotide sequence: TGTGCCAGCAGTGCGGACGGGAACTATGGCTACACCTTC. As protein: CASSADGNYGYTF. J is TRBJ1-2 and V is TRBV2; no clear D. V lost 4 bases and J lost 2, with 8 bases in between. CDR1 and CDR2 from the germline V gene are SNHLY and FYNNEI. This CDR3 contains 13 residues. The entire variable domain, with the rest obtained from reference TRBV2 and TRBJ1-2, is as follows: EPEVTQTPSHQVTQMGQEVILRCVPISNHLYFYWYRQILGQKVEFLVSFYNNEISEKSEIFDDQFSVERPDGSNFTLKIRSTKLEDSAMYFCASSADGNYGYTFGSGTRLTVV.